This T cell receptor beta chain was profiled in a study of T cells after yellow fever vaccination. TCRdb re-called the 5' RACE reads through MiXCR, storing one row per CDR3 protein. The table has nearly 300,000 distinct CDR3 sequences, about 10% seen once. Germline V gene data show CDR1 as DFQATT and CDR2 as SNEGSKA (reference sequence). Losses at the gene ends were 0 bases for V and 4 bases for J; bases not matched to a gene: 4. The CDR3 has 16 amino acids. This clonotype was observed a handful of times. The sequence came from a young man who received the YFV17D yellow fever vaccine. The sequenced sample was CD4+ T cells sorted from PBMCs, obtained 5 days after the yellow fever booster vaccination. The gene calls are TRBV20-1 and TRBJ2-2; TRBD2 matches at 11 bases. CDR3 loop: CSARDSTSGATGELFF. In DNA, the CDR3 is TGCAGTGCTAGAGATTCGACTAGCGGGGCCACCGGGGAGCTGTTTTTT.